This note documents a single T cell receptor (beta chain) sequence. Sequenced by immunoSEQ multiplex PCR; TCRdb stores in-frame clones only, minus some. There are 190,000 or so clones in the sample; under 85% occur only once, and about 9.1% lies in the top ten. The sample is drawn from a study of blood T cell repertoires in COVID-19. Study information: Sites across the United States, Italy and Spain contributed samples from acute and convalescent COVID-19. PBMCs, B-cell-depleted T cells, or T cells provided the cDNA or gDNA that made up the material.

The V gene lost 0 bases and the J gene lost 3 bases, with 8 bases spanning the gap. Germline V gives CDR1 GTSNPN, CDR2 SVGIG (reference sequence). This CDR3 region has 13 residues. This clonotype was sampled from an elderly woman with acute or convalescent COVID-19. The sample taken for sequencing was peripheral blood. This rearrangement joins TRBV30 to TRBJ1-1; D is unresolved. In DNA form, the CDR3 reads TGTGCCTGGAGTGTACGCGGGGACACTGAAGCTTTCTTT. This encodes CAWSVRGDTEAFF.